Shown below are 7 T cell receptor beta chains from a single sample sequenced in a study of blood T cell repertoires in COVID-19. Produced via immunoSEQ multiplex PCR; TCRdb's table is partial and in-frame only. The data contain under 250,000 clones, 82% of them singletons. Sequenced material: PBMCs or T cells enriched from blood (not recorded which). These receptors all stem from a woman aged 55-75 years who had recovered from COVID-19.

V gene TRBV3-1 (or the pseudogene TRBV3-2) combines with J gene TRBJ1-3, with D unresolved. The CDR3 runs 15 residues. The V end was cut by 4 bases, the J end by 4 bases, with 14 bases between. Germline CDR1 and CDR2: LGHDT and YNNKEL (reference sequence). Here the CDR3 DNA reads TGTGCCAGCAGCCCGCTTTTGGGAGGGGGAAACACCATATATTTT. This encodes CASSPLLGGGNTIYF.

The chain is built from TRBV7-9 and TRBJ2-7; a weak D match, TRBD2 (5 bases). Germline V gene sequence: CDR1 SEHNR, CDR2 FQNEAQ (reference sequence). Between the trimmed V and J ends, which lost 4 bases and 1 base, there was a span of 14 bases. The CDR3 has 15 amino acids. The CDR3 nucleotides are TGTGCCAGCAGCTCGTCGTCTTCGGGGTCCTACGAGCAGTACTTC. Its protein product is CASSSSSSGSYEQYF. The variable domain in full, with the rest retrieved from reference TRBV7-9 and TRBJ2-7, is DTGVSQNPRHKITKRGQNVTFRCDPISEHNRLYWYRQTLGQGPEFLTYFQNEAQLEKSRLLSDRFSAERPKGSFSTLEIQRTEQGDSAMYLCASSSSSSGSYEQYFGPGTRLTVT.

The chain is built from TRBV12-3 or TRBV12-4 and TRBJ2-5; the D gene is possibly TRBD1 (5 bases). The CDR3 is made up of 13 amino acids. The germline V and J ends were trimmed by 3 bases and 5 bases, with 10 bases remaining between them. CDR3 residues: CASSLTVQETQYF. CDR3 sequence (DNA): TGTGCCAGCAGTTTGACAGTTCAGGAGACCCAGTACTTC.

The chain couples TRBV6-5 to TRBJ1-1, with 7 bases identical to TRBD1. V lost 9 bases, J lost 5 bases, and 12 bases stayed unmatched. CDR1 and CDR2 (germline): MNHEY, SVGAGI. This CDR3 has 14 amino acids. The CDR3 coding sequence is TGTGCCAGTGATAACAGGGGAGGCCGGACTGAAGCTTTCTTT. This gives the protein CASDNRGGRTEAFF.

CDR3 in amino acids: CASSPTDVYGYTF. CDR3 coding DNA: TGTGCCAGCTCACCGACAGACGTCTATGGCTACACCTTC. The V gene is TRBV18, the J gene TRBJ1-2; D is possibly TRBD1 (5 bases). The ends were cut back, 3 bases at V and 4 bases at J, with 9 bases in the middle. The CDR3 runs 13 residues. Germline CDR1 and CDR2: KGHSH and LQKENI.

The chain uses TRBV6-1 and TRBJ2-1; TRBD2 might be the D (7 bases). Germline V CDR1 and CDR2: MNHNS, SASEGT. V dropped 2 bases and J dropped 0 bases, with 14 bases sitting between them. This CDR3 is built from 17 residues. In DNA, the CDR3 is TGTGCCAGCAGTGAAAATCCCGGGGGGCACTCCTACAATGAGCAGTTCTTC. Its protein is CASSENPGGHSYNEQFF.

The chain combines TRBV6-1 with TRBJ1-6; a weak D match, TRBD1 (5 bases). The CDR3 sequence is 15 residues long. The V gene lost 1 base and the J gene lost 10 bases, with 14 bases spanning the gap. Germline V lookup: CDR1 MNHNS, CDR2 SASEGT. CDR3: CASSEGWGVGSPLHF. The DNA of the CDR3 is TGTGCCAGCAGTGAAGGATGGGGGGTCGGGTCACCCCTCCACTTT.